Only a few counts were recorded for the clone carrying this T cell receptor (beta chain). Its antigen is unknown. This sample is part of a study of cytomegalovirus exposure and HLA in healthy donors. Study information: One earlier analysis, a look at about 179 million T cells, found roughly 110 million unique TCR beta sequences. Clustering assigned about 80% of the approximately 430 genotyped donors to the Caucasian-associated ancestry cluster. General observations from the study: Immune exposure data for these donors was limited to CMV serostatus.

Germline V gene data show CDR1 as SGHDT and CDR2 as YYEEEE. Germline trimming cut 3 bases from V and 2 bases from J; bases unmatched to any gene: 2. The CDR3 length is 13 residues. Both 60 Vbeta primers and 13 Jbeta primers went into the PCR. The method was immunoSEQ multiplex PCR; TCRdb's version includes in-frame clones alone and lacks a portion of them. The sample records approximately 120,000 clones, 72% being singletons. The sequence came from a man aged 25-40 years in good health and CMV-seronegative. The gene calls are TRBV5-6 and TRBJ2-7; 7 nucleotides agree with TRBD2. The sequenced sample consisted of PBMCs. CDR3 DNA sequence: TGTGCCAGCAGCTCTGGGACTACCTACGAGCAGTACTTC. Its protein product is CASSSGTTYEQYF.